The rows below give T cell receptor beta chains drawn from one sample of a study of Ad26.COV2.S vaccination and SARS-CoV-2 variants. The method was immunoSEQ multiplex PCR; TCRdb's version includes in-frame clones alone and lacks a portion of them. Of 300,000 to 350,000 clones listed, roughly 90% are singletons. The sequencing used peripheral blood, collected in a trial of Ad26.COV2.S vaccine versus placebo. These receptors originate from a person between 18 and 59 years old who received the Ad26.COV2.S COVID-19 vaccine or a placebo. Each CDR3 is given with its conserved first and last residue. The order of the fields is V gene, J gene, clone size, D gene, CDR3 protein, CDR3 DNA. A D gene is named only where the DNA matches it firmly. Not every row has a clone size; where given, it reads once, few, many or a size class.

v_gene: TRBV28
j_gene: TRBJ1-2
abundance: once
d_gene: NA
CDR3aa: CASSLWADTHEGGYTF
CDR3nt: TGTGCCAGCAGTTTATGGGCCGACACCCATGAGGGCGGCTACACCTTC

v_gene: TRBV7-6
j_gene: TRBJ2-2
abundance: NA
d_gene: NA
CDR3aa: CASSTRPGELFF
CDR3nt: TGTGCCAGCAGCACGCGACCCGGGGAGCTGTTTTTT

v_gene: TRBV11-3
j_gene: TRBJ2-3
abundance: NA
d_gene: TRBD2
CDR3aa: CASSSLREVTDTQYF
CDR3nt: TGTGCCAGCAGCTCACTGCGGGAGGTGACAGATACGCAGTATTTT

v_gene: TRBV2
j_gene: TRBJ2-1
abundance: NA
d_gene: NA
CDR3aa: CASSERVFSYNEQFF
CDR3nt: TGTGCCAGCAGTGAAAGGGTTTTCTCCTACAATGAGCAGTTCTTC

v_gene: TRBV19
j_gene: TRBJ2-2
abundance: NA
d_gene: NA
CDR3aa: CASSIGGGGPTYTGELFF
CDR3nt: TGTGCCAGTAGTATCGGGGGTGGGGGCCCGACTTACACCGGGGAGCTGTTTTTT

v_gene: TRBV6-6
j_gene: TRBJ1-1
abundance: NA
d_gene: NA
CDR3aa: CASSLTAVNTEAFF
CDR3nt: TGTGCCAGCAGTCTGACAGCTGTGAACACTGAAGCTTTCTTT

v_gene: TRBV27
j_gene: TRBJ1-2
abundance: NA
d_gene: NA
CDR3aa: CASWTDNYGYTF
CDR3nt: TGTGCCAGCTGGACAGATAACTATGGCTACACCTTC

v_gene: TRBV3-1/TRBV3-2
j_gene: TRBJ1-5
abundance: few
d_gene: NA
CDR3aa: CASSHYRDGQPQHF
CDR3nt: TGTGCCAGCAGCCACTACAGGGATGGTCAGCCCCAGCATTTT

v_gene: TRBV6-5
j_gene: TRBJ1-1
abundance: NA
d_gene: NA
CDR3aa: CASRDPRNTEAFF
CDR3nt: TGTGCCAGCAGGGACCCCCGGAACACTGAAGCTTTCTTT

v_gene: TRBV7-2
j_gene: TRBJ1-2
abundance: NA
d_gene: NA
CDR3aa: CASSSVTSTPNYGYTF
CDR3nt: TGTGCCAGCAGCTCGGTCACTTCGACACCTAACTATGGCTACACCTTC

v_gene: TRBV6-2/TRBV6-3
j_gene: TRBJ1-2
abundance: NA
d_gene: TRBD1
CDR3aa: CASSTGVGGYTF
CDR3nt: TGTGCCAGCAGCACAGGGGTAGGTGGCTACACCTTC

v_gene: TRBV2
j_gene: TRBJ2-7
abundance: once
d_gene: TRBD1
CDR3aa: CASSRDRDTYEQYF
CDR3nt: TGTGCCAGCAGCCGGGACAGGGACACCTACGAGCAGTACTTC

v_gene: TRBV30
j_gene: TRBJ2-2
abundance: NA
d_gene: TRBD1
CDR3aa: CAVRDRGDGNTGELFF
CDR3nt: TGTGCCGTCCGGGACAGGGGAGACGGTAACACCGGGGAGCTGTTTTTT

v_gene: TRBV15
j_gene: TRBJ1-1
abundance: NA
d_gene: NA
CDR3aa: CATSRDQEILTEAFF
CDR3nt: TGTGCCACCAGCAGAGATCAAGAGATCCTAACTGAAGCTTTCTTT

v_gene: TRBV7-6
j_gene: TRBJ2-1
abundance: NA
d_gene: NA
CDR3aa: CASSLEAGVFDEQFF
CDR3nt: TGTGCCAGCAGCTTAGAGGCAGGGGTTTTCGATGAGCAGTTCTTC

v_gene: TRBV6-5
j_gene: TRBJ1-3
abundance: NA
d_gene: TRBD1
CDR3aa: CASSSNQGQAGNTIYF
CDR3nt: TGTGCCAGCAGTTCCAACCAAGGACAGGCTGGAAACACCATATATTTT

v_gene: TRBV7-2
j_gene: TRBJ1-1
abundance: NA
d_gene: NA
CDR3aa: CASSPSNTEAFF
CDR3nt: TGTGCCAGCAGCCCCTCTAACACTGAAGCTTTCTTT

v_gene: TRBV19
j_gene: TRBJ2-1
abundance: NA
d_gene: TRBD2
CDR3aa: CASGTSGTSYNEQFF
CDR3nt: TGTGCCAGCGGGACTAGCGGGACCTCCTACAATGAGCAGTTCTTC

v_gene: TRBV4-3
j_gene: TRBJ1-2
abundance: NA
d_gene: TRBD1
CDR3aa: CASSQSQGARWYGYTF
CDR3nt: TGCGCCAGCAGCCAATCTCAGGGGGCGCGGTGGTATGGCTACACCTTC

v_gene: TRBV11-2
j_gene: TRBJ2-5
abundance: once
d_gene: NA
CDR3aa: CASREAAYQETQYF
CDR3nt: TGTGCCAGCAGGGAGGCAGCGTACCAAGAGACCCAGTACTTC

v_gene: TRBV27
j_gene: TRBJ1-1
abundance: NA
d_gene: NA
CDR3aa: CASSLGMFTEAFF
CDR3nt: TGTGCCAGCAGTTTAGGTATGTTCACTGAAGCTTTCTTT

v_gene: TRBV19
j_gene: TRBJ1-1
abundance: NA
d_gene: NA
CDR3aa: CASSIGSYTEAFF
CDR3nt: TGTGCCAGTAGTATAGGGAGTTACACTGAAGCTTTCTTT

v_gene: TRBV2
j_gene: TRBJ1-4
abundance: NA
d_gene: TRBD1
CDR3aa: CATEGQGNEKLFF
CDR3nt: TGTGCCACCGAGGGACAGGGTAATGAAAAACTGTTTTTT

v_gene: TRBV7-9
j_gene: TRBJ1-1
abundance: NA
d_gene: TRBD1
CDR3aa: CASSPRTGLNTEAFF
CDR3nt: TGTGCCAGCAGCCCCCGGACAGGGCTGAACACTGAAGCTTTCTTT

v_gene: TRBV25-1
j_gene: TRBJ1-6
abundance: few
d_gene: NA
CDR3aa: CASSSDSFNSPLHF
CDR3nt: TGTGCCAGCAGCTCAGACAGTTTCAATTCACCCCTCCACTTT

v_gene: TRBV19
j_gene: TRBJ2-5
abundance: NA
d_gene: TRBD1
CDR3aa: CASSLGQGARETQYF
CDR3nt: TGTGCCAGTAGTCTGGGACAGGGGGCCCGGGAGACCCAGTACTTC

v_gene: TRBV7-9
j_gene: TRBJ2-5
abundance: once
d_gene: TRBD2
CDR3aa: CASSLTSAETQYF
CDR3nt: TGTGCCAGCAGCCTCACTAGCGCCGAGACCCAGTACTTC

v_gene: TRBV28
j_gene: TRBJ2-7
abundance: NA
d_gene: NA
CDR3aa: CASTLDDGIYEQYF
CDR3nt: TGTGCCAGCACCCTCGACGATGGGATCTACGAGCAGTACTTC

v_gene: TRBV6-5
j_gene: TRBJ1-1
abundance: NA
d_gene: NA
CDR3aa: CASTNRWEGESFF
CDR3nt: TGTGCCAGCACCAATCGCTGGGAGGGGGAATCTTTCTTT

v_gene: TRBV6-2/TRBV6-3
j_gene: TRBJ2-5
abundance: few
d_gene: TRBD1
CDR3aa: CASSLSVVPTGVREETQYF
CDR3nt: TGTGCCAGCAGTTTGTCTGTGGTTCCGACAGGGGTAAGGGAGGAGACCCAGTACTTC

v_gene: TRBV28
j_gene: TRBJ1-4
abundance: once
d_gene: TRBD1
CDR3aa: CASSLGTGREKLFF
CDR3nt: TGTGCCAGCAGTTTAGGGACAGGGAGAGAAAAACTGTTTTTT

v_gene: TRBV7-9
j_gene: TRBJ2-1
abundance: once
d_gene: TRBD2
CDR3aa: CASSSTHSTSVSSYNEQFF
CDR3nt: TGTGCCAGCAGCTCCACACACTCGACTAGCGTTAGCTCCTACAATGAGCAGTTCTTC

v_gene: TRBV3-1/TRBV3-2
j_gene: TRBJ2-7
abundance: NA
d_gene: NA
CDR3aa: CASSQVTGHREQYF
CDR3nt: TGTGCCAGCAGCCAAGTAACAGGGCATAGAGAGCAGTACTTC

v_gene: TRBV5-4
j_gene: TRBJ1-2
abundance: NA
d_gene: TRBD1
CDR3aa: CASSVGQNYGYTF
CDR3nt: TGTGCCAGCAGCGTGGGACAGAACTATGGCTACACCTTC

v_gene: TRBV6-4
j_gene: TRBJ2-5
abundance: NA
d_gene: TRBD2
CDR3aa: CASSEPPSGLAEETQYF
CDR3nt: TGTGCCAGCAGTGAACCTCCTTCGGGACTAGCGGAAGAGACCCAGTACTTC

v_gene: TRBV10-3
j_gene: TRBJ2-1
abundance: NA
d_gene: TRBD1
CDR3aa: CATRTGGLNEQFF
CDR3nt: TGTGCCACCCGAACAGGGGGGCTGAATGAGCAGTTCTTC